The rows below give T cell receptor beta chains drawn from one sample of a study of T cells in Graves' hyperthyroidism and ophthalmopathy. TCRdb re-analysed the multiplex PCR reads in MiXCR, keeping a single row per CDR3 protein. The sample lists some 700,000 distinct CDR3 sequences; 17% were seen once. Sequencing was carried out using blood. All receptors come from a man in his forties or fifties with Graves' hyperthyroidism. Each CDR3 is given with its conserved first and last residue. The order of the fields is clone size, V gene, D gene, J gene, CDR3 DNA, CDR3 protein. D genes are given only for firm matches. A row's size may be missing; if present it is once, few, many or a size class.

many	TRBV19	NA	TRBJ2-6	TGTGCCAGTAGGTCTGAGACAGTCTTCTCTGGGGCCAACGTCCTGACTTTC	CASRSETVFSGANVLTF
many	TRBV6-1	TRBD2	TRBJ2-5	TGTGCCAGCAGGAGAGCGGGACAAGAGACCCAGTACTTC	CASRRAGQETQYF
NA	TRBV3-1	NA	TRBJ2-1	TGTGCCAGCAGCCAAGATTATGGGGCGGGTTGGAGCTCCTACAATGAGCAGTTCTTC	CASSQDYGAGWSSYNEQFF
few	TRBV9	NA	TRBJ1-1	TGTGCCAGCAGCGTAGGGGATGGGGACACTGAAGCTTTCTTT	CASSVGDGDTEAFF
many	TRBV11-2	NA	TRBJ1-1	TGTGCCAGCAGCCTGGGACCAACAGGCACTGAAGCTTTCTTT	CASSLGPTGTEAFF
many	TRBV5-4	NA	TRBJ2-5	TGTGCCAGCAGCTTGGAAATTGGACAAGGCCGGACCCAGTACTTC	CASSLEIGQGRTQYF
NA	TRBV7-9	TRBD1	TRBJ2-7	TGTGCCAGCAGTAAGCAGGGGGCCTACGAGCAGTACTTC	CASSKQGAYEQYF
NA	TRBV5-6	NA	TRBJ1-5	TGTGCCAGCAGCAAAGAGCGAGAAAACCAGCCCCAGCATTTT	CASSKERENQPQHF
NA	TRBV28	TRBD1	TRBJ2-7	TGTGCCAGCAGAAAGGGGGCCCGCCGCGAGCAGTACTTC	CASRKGARREQYF
many	TRBV29-1	TRBD2	TRBJ2-5	TGCAGCGTTGCCCCCCTAGCGGGAGGACAGACCCAGTACTTC	CSVAPLAGGQTQYF
NA	TRBV29-1	TRBD1	TRBJ2-2	TGCAGCGCACGGGACAGGGGTCGAGTTGACACCGGGGAGCTGTTTTTT	CSARDRGRVDTGELFF
NA	TRBV10-2	TRBD1	TRBJ2-7	TGCGCCAGCACCAACCGGGACAGATCCTACGAGCAGTACTTC	CASTNRDRSYEQYF
many	TRBV12-3/TRBV12-4	TRBD2	TRBJ2-1	TGTGCCAGCAGTTTAGGTTGGACTAGCGGGTCGGGGGGTGAGCAGTTCTTC	CASSLGWTSGSGGEQFF
many	TRBV28	TRBD1	TRBJ2-1	TGTGCCAGCACCCAGGGACAGGACAATGAGCAGTTCTTC	CASTQGQDNEQFF
NA	TRBV7-9	TRBD1	TRBJ2-7	TGTGCCAGCAGCTCCCGACAGGGGCCTAGCTCCTACGAGCAGTACTTC	CASSSRQGPSSYEQYF
many	TRBV3-1	NA	TRBJ2-1	TGTGCCAGCAGCCAAGATTCACCCCAGCAGTTCTTC	CASSQDSPQQFF
few	TRBV5-6	NA	TRBJ1-2	TGTGCCAGCAGCTTGGGGGATAGCTGGCTTTCCTATGGCTACACCTTC	CASSLGDSWLSYGYTF
NA	TRBV7-9	TRBD2	TRBJ2-2	TGTGCCAGCAGCCCCGGGGGGAAGAACACCGGGGAGCTGTTTTTT	CASSPGGKNTGELFF
many	TRBV28	TRBD1	TRBJ2-7	TGTGCCAGCAGTTCGCGGGACAGGGCTACCTACGAGCAGTACTTC	CASSSRDRATYEQYF
NA	TRBV7-9	NA	TRBJ1-1	TGTGCCAGCAGCTTCCTTGGGGATAACACTGAAGCTTTCTTT	CASSFLGDNTEAFF
once	TRBV19	TRBD1	TRBJ1-2	TGTGCCAGTTCCCGCGGACAGGGGAACTATGGCTACACCTTC	CASSRGQGNYGYTF
few	TRBV7-9	TRBD1	TRBJ1-2	TGTGCCAGCAGCCGGGGACAGGGGCCCAATGGCTACACCTTC	CASSRGQGPNGYTF
many	TRBV27	TRBD1	TRBJ2-1	TGTGCCAGCATCGACAGGGCCGGCAGTGAGCAGTTCTTC	CASIDRAGSEQFF
many	TRBV28	NA	TRBJ1-3	TGTGCCAGCACTCAGCTCTCTGGAAACACCATATATTTT	CASTQLSGNTIYF
few	TRBV7-9	NA	TRBJ2-1	TGTGCCAGCACCCCTCTGGGTTCCTACAATGAGCAGTTCTTC	CASTPLGSYNEQFF
many	TRBV9	TRBD2	TRBJ2-5	TGTGCCAGCAGCGTAGGAGGCGGGAGTGGTTCGGTGACCCAGTACTTC	CASSVGGGSGSVTQYF
NA	TRBV10-3	NA	TRBJ2-5	TGTGCCATCAGTGAGTACAGCAACCAAGAGACCCAGTACTTC	CAISEYSNQETQYF
many	TRBV2	NA	TRBJ2-3	TGTGCCAGCAGTGAAGCGCTGGGGAGAGTCACAGATACGCAGTATTTT	CASSEALGRVTDTQYF
many	TRBV11-2	NA	TRBJ1-4	TGTGCCAGCAGCTTAAATCCAGGACACTCTAATGAAAAACTGTTTTTT	CASSLNPGHSNEKLFF
many	TRBV6-2/TRBV6-3	TRBD1	TRBJ2-5	TGTGCCAGCAGTCCATGGACAGGGGGTGTGGAAGAGACCCAGTACTTC	CASSPWTGGVEETQYF